This TCR beta chain was captured by sequencing in a study of shared clonotypes between healthy human individuals. Notes on the study in general: Memory subsets had estimated richness that was generally smaller than that of naive subsets.

Notes on this clone: Its specificity is unknown.

There were no recent acute infections or vaccinations among the donors, who were healthy HIV-negative adults. TCRdb's table, derived via immunoSEQ multiplex PCR, lists solely in-frame clones and lacks some. Of approximately 2.1 million clones in the sample, roughly 93% were seen once. Germline lookup yields CDR1 MGHDK and CDR2 SYGVNS. V dropped 3 bases and J dropped 2 bases, with 11 bases sitting between them. This CDR3 is 14 amino acids long. The material sequenced was naive CD4+ T cells from PBMCs. This sample's subset: CD45RA+ positively selected. The J gene is TRBJ2-7, the V gene TRBV25-1; tentative D call: TRBD1 (6 bases). The receptor was derived from a man aged 18 to 30 in good health. Some clones in this sample may be carry-over from other donors' samples. The CDR3 loop reads CASSEGAGTYEQYF. CDR3 nucleotides: TGTGCCAGCAGTGAGGGGGCAGGTACCTACGAGCAGTACTTC.